The rows below give T cell receptor beta chains drawn from one sample of a study of T and B cells in COVID-19 patients. TCRdb analysed the multiplex PCR reads with MiXCR anew, one entry per CDR3 protein. The sample records some 11,000 distinct CDR3 sequences, 30% being singletons. Sequencing was done on a sample of blood. All receptors derive from a human donor with active COVID-19. Both conserved end residues are part of each CDR3. D genes are given only for firm matches. The size of a clone is reported for some rows only, either as once, few or many, or as a class for expanded clones.

abundance	d_gene	v_gene	j_gene	CDR3nt	CDR3aa
medium-sized	NA	TRBV15	TRBJ2-7	TGTGCCACCAGCAGAGATCCGGAGTCACAGTACTTC	CATSRDPESQYF
few	TRBD2	TRBV11-2	TRBJ2-1	TGTGCCAGCAGCTTAAGGATAAGCGGGGGATTGGGAAATGAGCAGTTCTTC	CASSLRISGGLGNEQFF
NA	NA	TRBV19	TRBJ1-5	TGTGCCAGTAGTATAGTGGGCGGGGGGCTCAATCAGCCCCAGCATTTT	CASSIVGGGLNQPQHF
medium-sized	TRBD1	TRBV30	TRBJ2-1	TGTGCCTGGAGTTTAGGTGTGAGGGGACAGGCCCTCGGTGAGCAGTTCTTC	CAWSLGVRGQALGEQFF
NA	TRBD2	TRBV12-3/TRBV12-4	TRBJ2-3	TGTGCCAGCGCTCGGACTAGCAGGAGCACAGATACGCAGTATTTT	CASARTSRSTDTQYF
NA	NA	TRBV5-6	TRBJ2-2	TGTGCCAGCAGCTTGTCCGCGGGGACCGGGGAGCTGTTTTTT	CASSLSAGTGELFF
NA	NA	TRBV4-2	TRBJ2-2	TGCGCCAGCAGCCGCGGGGACGACACCGGGGAGCTGTTTTTT	CASSRGDDTGELFF
NA	NA	TRBV10-1	TRBJ2-3	TGCGCCAGCAGGGTACTGGGGTTCGATACGCAGTATTTT	CASRVLGFDTQYF
few	NA	TRBV24-1	TRBJ1-5	TGTGCCACCAGTGATTCGTCCCGGAATCAGCCCCAGCATTTT	CATSDSSRNQPQHF
NA	TRBD1	TRBV5-6	TRBJ1-2	TGTGCCAGCAGCTTGGGTGCCGGGACAGGGAATCCTATGGGCTACACCTTC	CASSLGAGTGNPMGYTF
NA	NA	TRBV5-1	TRBJ1-6	TGTGCCAGCAGCAGAGTTGGGGCCCTCCACTTT	CASSRVGALHF